This entry lists 15 T cell receptor beta chains sequenced from one sample in a study of cytomegalovirus exposure and HLA in healthy donors. The PCR made use of 60 Vbeta and 13 Jbeta primers. TCRdb's copy holds only in-frame clones and misses some; the assay was immunoSEQ multiplex PCR. The sample spans 34,000 or so clones; the ten largest clones claim around 4.7%. The material sequenced was PBMCs. These receptor sequences come from a female donor in good health and CMV-seronegative.

The chain employs TRBV4-2 and TRBJ1-1; a weak D match, TRBD1 (6 bases). V was cut by 0 bases and J by 4 bases, with 9 bases left in between. The CDR3 spans 14 residues. Looked up from germline, CDR1 is LGHNA and CDR2 is YNFKEQ. Here the CDR3 reads CASSQEKGVTEAFF. As DNA, the CDR3 is TGTGCCAGCAGCCAAGAAAAGGGGGTCACTGAAGCTTTCTTT.

V gene TRBV7-9 combines with J gene TRBJ1-5; D is possibly TRBD1 (5 bases). V was trimmed by 0 bases and J by 2 bases, leaving 14 bases between them. The CDR3 loop spans 17 amino acids. Germline V gene sequence: CDR1 SEHNR, CDR2 FQNEAQ (reference sequence). The CDR3 loop reads CASSLASQGSGNQPQHF. The DNA of the CDR3 is TGTGCCAGCAGCTTAGCGAGCCAGGGATCCGGCAATCAGCCCCAGCATTTT. Together with reference TRBV7-9 and TRBJ1-5, the CDR3 gives the full variable domain: DTGVSQNPRHKITKRGQNVTFRCDPISEHNRLYWYRQTLGQGPEFLTYFQNEAQLEKSRLLSDRFSAERPKGSFSTLEIQRTEQGDSAMYLCASSLASQGSGNQPQHFGDGTRLSIL.

The chain carries TRBV7-6 and TRBJ1-2; TRBD1 is a possible D gene (6 bases). Germline CDR1 reads SGHVS; CDR2 reads FNYEAQ. The CDR3 contains 12 residues. V was cut by 3 bases and J by 10 bases, with 12 bases left in between. CDR3 in amino acids: CASSFDRSIYTF. CDR3 nucleotides: TGTGCCAGCAGCTTCGACAGGTCAATCTACACCTTC.

The chain uses TRBV7-2 and TRBJ2-7; TRBD1 agrees at 8 bases. This CDR3 has 14 residues. CDR1 and CDR2 from the germline V gene are SGHTA and FQGNSA. The trim removed 5 bases at V and 5 bases at J, leaving 8 bases unmatched. The CDR3 DNA is TGTGCCAGCAGCGGACAGGGAGGCCTCAACGAGCAGTACTTC. It codes for CASSGQGGLNEQYF.

As to this clone: The junction differs from germline at one of its ends, possibly a read error. J is TRBJ2-7 and V is TRBV19; D is perhaps TRBD2 (5 bases). Germline V gene lookup returns CDR1 LNHDA and CDR2 SQIVND (reference sequence). The CDR3 totals 13 residues. Here the CDR3 DNA reads TGTGCTAGTAGTATAGATCGCGCGGGCGAGCAGTACTTC. Residues: CASSIDRAGEQYF. Combining the CDR3 with reference TRBV19 and TRBJ2-7 gives the whole variable domain DGGITQSPKYLFRKEGQNVTLSCEQNLNHDAMYWYRQDPGQGLRLIYYSQIVNDFQKGDIAEGYSVSREKKESFPLTVTSAQKNPTAFYLCASSIDRAGEQYFGPGTRLTVT.

The chain carries TRBV6-1 and TRBJ1-6; a possible D gene is TRBD1 (5 bases). The CDR3 consists of 14 residues. Trimming removed 4 bases from V and 7 bases from J, with 11 bases in between. CDR1 is MNHNS and CDR2 is SASEGT in the germline V gene. In DNA form, the CDR3 reads TGTGCCAGCAGTGGAACAGGATTGAATTCACCCCTCCACTTT. This encodes CASSGTGLNSPLHF.

This chain uses TRBV5-5 with TRBJ2-1, with D hard to call. Per the germline V gene, CDR1 is SGHKS and CDR2 is YYEKEE (reference sequence). The CDR3 consists of 11 residues. V was cut by 4 bases and J by 4 bases, with 3 bases left in between. In DNA form, the CDR3 reads TGTGCCAGCAGCCCTTACAATGAGCAGTTCTTC. Protein sequence: CASSPYNEQFF.

The CDR3 DNA is TGTGCCAGTAGTGCCAGGGGTACTAACTATGGCTACACCTTC. Translating it yields CASSARGTNYGYTF. This sequence joins TRBV19 and TRBJ1-2; D may be TRBD1 (6 bases). The CDR3 contains 14 residues. Trimming removed 5 bases at V and 0 bases at J, with 10 bases between. Germline V gene lookup returns CDR1 LNHDA and CDR2 SQIVND (reference sequence).

The V gene is TRBV29-1, the J gene TRBJ1-3; possible D gene TRBD1, 6 bases. V was clipped by 8 bases and J by 1 base, with 18 bases between them. In germline, CDR1 is SQVTM, CDR2 ANQGSEA. The CDR3 length is 15 residues. CDR3 amino acids: CSTTGQSRSGNTIYF. The DNA for the CDR3 is TGCAGCACGACCGGACAGTCGAGGTCTGGAAACACCATATATTTT.

This chain links TRBV7-2 with TRBJ1-5; 9 bases are a match to TRBD1. The CDR3 is 16 amino acids. With 4 bases clipped from V and 0 bases from J, the junction kept 4 bases outside the gene matches. Germline loops: CDR1 SGHTA, CDR2 FQGNSA. This chain's CDR3 is CASSSQGAHSNQPQHF. The DNA for the CDR3 is TGTGCCAGCAGCTCACAGGGGGCGCATAGCAATCAGCCCCAGCATTTT.

This sequence joins TRBV25-1 and TRBJ1-3; 7 bases line up with TRBD1. Germline values: CDR1 MGHDK, CDR2 SYGVNS. Trimming removed 2 bases from V and 6 bases from J; junction bases left unmatched: 7. The CDR3 sequence is 15 residues long. In DNA form, the CDR3 reads TGTGCCAGCAGTGAAGGGGCAGGGGGTAAAAACACCATATATTTT. Translated: CASSEGAGGKNTIYF.

The V and J genes are TRBV9 and TRBJ2-3, with D possibly being TRBD2 (6 bases). The CDR3 spans 15 residues. Trimming left V 2 bases short and J 3 bases short, with 13 bases between. Germline assignment: CDR1 SGDLS and CDR2 YYNGEE. The CDR3 DNA sequence: TGTGCCAGCAGCGTCTCCGGGACTCTAACAGATACGCAGTATTTT. It translates to CASSVSGTLTDTQYF.

The chain combines TRBV5-6 with TRBJ2-1; 12 nucleotides agree with TRBD2. This CDR3 is 16 amino acids long. Germline loops: CDR1 SGHDT, CDR2 YYEEEE. V shed 0 bases and J 5 bases; nucleotides not matched to a gene: 3. CDR3 loop: CASSLVGLAGNNEQFF. In nucleotides, the CDR3 is TGTGCCAGCAGCTTGGTTGGACTAGCGGGGAACAATGAGCAGTTCTTC.

To note about this clone: The sample contains more than one DNA sequence encoding this CDR3. The chain recombines TRBV4-2 with TRBJ2-7, with unresolved D. Germline CDR1 and CDR2: LGHNA and YNFKEQ. This CDR3 spans 13 amino acids. V lost 1 base to trimming and J lost 2 bases, with 6 bases between them. The CDR3 nucleotides are TGTGCCAGCAGCCAAGGAGGTGCCTACGAGCAGTACTTC. It yields the protein CASSQGGAYEQYF.

The rearrangement uses TRBV2 and TRBJ1-3, with D uncertain. This CDR3 has 13 amino acids. Trimming left V 8 bases short and J 0 bases short, with 8 bases between. CDR1 and CDR2 (germline): SNHLY, FYNNEI. CDR3 coding DNA: TGTGCCAGCCGCGGTCGCTCTGGAAACACCATATATTTT. This gives the protein CASRGRSGNTIYF.